This T cell receptor (beta chain) was sequenced for a study of blood T cell repertoires in COVID-19. Original analysis: Researchers report that nucleated cell counts were estimated from reference gene primer amplification. Data came from immunoSEQ multiplex PCR; TCRdb stores just in-frame clones and leaves some out. From that table come the V and J calls and clone size; the DNA was used to work out D and trimming. The data hold 70,000 to 80,000 clones, with approximately 86% observed a single time. In its sample, this clone was seen once. Trimming took off 3 bases at V and 4 bases at J, with 17 bases between the two ends. CDR1 is SGHNT and CDR2 is YYREEE in the germline V gene (reference sequence). The CDR3 totals 16 residues.

This TCR derives from a woman in her sixties or seventies with acute or convalescent COVID-19. The chain recombines TRBV5-4 with TRBJ1-3; a weak D match, TRBD1 (6 bases). Sequencing was performed on peripheral blood. The CDR3 nucleotides are TGTGCCAGCAGCTCTAAACAGGGCCCCCCCGGAAACACCATATATTTT. It encodes CASSSKQGPPGNTIYF.